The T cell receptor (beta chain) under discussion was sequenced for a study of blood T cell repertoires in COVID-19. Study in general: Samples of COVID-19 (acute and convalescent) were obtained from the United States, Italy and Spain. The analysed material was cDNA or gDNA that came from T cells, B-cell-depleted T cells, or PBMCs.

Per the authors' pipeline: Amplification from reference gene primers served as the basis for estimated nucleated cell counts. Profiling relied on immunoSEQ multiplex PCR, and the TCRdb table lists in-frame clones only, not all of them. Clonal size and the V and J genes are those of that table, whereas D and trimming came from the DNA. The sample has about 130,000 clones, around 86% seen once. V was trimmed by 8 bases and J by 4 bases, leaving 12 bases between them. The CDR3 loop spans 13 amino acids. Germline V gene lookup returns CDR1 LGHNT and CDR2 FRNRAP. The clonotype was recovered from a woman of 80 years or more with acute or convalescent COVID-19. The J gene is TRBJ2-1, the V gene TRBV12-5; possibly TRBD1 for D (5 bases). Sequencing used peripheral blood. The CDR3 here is CASRVDKYNEQFF. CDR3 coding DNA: TGTGCTAGTCGGGTGGACAAATACAATGAGCAGTTCTTC.